Given below is one TCR beta chain in context. These data are taken from a study of T-cell reconstitution after alpha-beta-depleted transplantation in children. Unique molecular identifiers were used in preparing the TCRbeta library. MiXCR, run by TCRdb on the PCR reads, gives a single entry per CDR3 protein. The sample holds almost 400,000 distinct CDR3 sequences, just over 20% seen once. The CDR3 covers 17 residues. The germline V gene has CDR1 SEHNR and CDR2 FQNEAQ (reference sequence). V lost 4 bases and J lost 8, with 24 bases in between. V gene TRBV7-9 combines with J gene TRBJ2-1, with D perhaps TRBD2 (6 bases). Sequenced here: PBMCs from the stem cell graft donor, sampled from the stem cell graft. This receptor was taken from a human donor who donated a stem cell graft to a child with acute myeloid leukemia. CDR3 residues: CASSSNGYAGWGDEQFF. In DNA form, the CDR3 reads TGTGCCAGCAGCTCAAATGGGTACGCGGGATGGGGCGATGAGCAGTTCTTC.